This is a list of T cell receptor beta chains from one sample in a study of early T cells in non-severe SARS-CoV-2 infection. TCRdb re-called the 5' RACE reads through MiXCR, storing one row per CDR3 protein. The sample lists tens of thousands of distinct CDR3 sequences, about 15% occurring once. The sequenced sample was whole blood, obtained at baseline. Receptors originate from an adult who was a healthcare worker with PCR-confirmed SARS-CoV-2 infection or an uninfected control (not recorded which). Both conserved end residues are trimmed from each CDR3. D genes are given only for firm matches.

d_gene,v_gene,j_gene,len,CDR3aa
TRBD2,TRBV20-1,TRBJ2-7,13,SACPLTGGRYEQY
NA,TRBV14,TRBJ1-1,11,ASSQALQGEAF
NA,TRBV20-1,TRBJ2-1,11,SARDMSHNEQF
NA,TRBV7-8,TRBJ2-3,13,ASSLATLGTDTQY
NA,TRBV30,TRBJ2-1,12,AWSGLVSSNEQF
NA,TRBV2,TRBJ1-1,9,ASSLESVAF
TRBD1,TRBV10-2,TRBJ2-7,11,ASGSQGPNEQY
NA,TRBV27,TRBJ2-1,14,ASSLTGRITDNEQF
NA,TRBV14,TRBJ1-6,12,ASSQLGGISPLH
TRBD2,TRBV7-6,TRBJ2-2,12,ASSPLAGSGELF